This T cell receptor beta chain comes out of a study of blood T cell repertoires in COVID-19. CDR3 size: 18 residues. V trimming: 4 bases; J trimming: 3 bases; junction bases outside the gene matches: 15. Sequencing was performed with immunoSEQ multiplex PCR; in TCRdb, only in-frame clones are kept and a portion is missing. The top ten hold 2% to 3% of the sample, which has 100,000 to 150,000 clones, around 84% seen once. The sequenced sample was PBMCs or T cells enriched from blood (not recorded which). The receptor was isolated from a man aged 40-50 years with acute COVID-19. The rearrangement joins TRBV5-3 to TRBJ2-2; TRBD1 matches 7 bases. TRBV5-3 is treated as an ORF (open reading frame) with a function not yet certain. The CDR3 region is CARSQTDRAPWDTGELFF. CDR3 DNA: TGTGCCAGAAGCCAAACCGACAGGGCCCCTTGGGACACCGGGGAGCTGTTTTTT.